A selection of T cell receptor beta chains follows, all from one sample in a study of blood T cell repertoires in COVID-19. Repertoires were generated with immunoSEQ multiplex PCR, while TCRdb's copy carries only in-frame clones and drops some. The data hold under 200,000 clones, with about 87% observed a single time. The sample consisted of peripheral blood. Every receptor here comes from a man younger than 30 with active or convalescent COVID-19. Both conserved end residues are part of each CDR3. A D gene is named only where the DNA matches it firmly. Clone size is given for some rows only: seen once, a few or many times, or a class if the clone is expanded.

>-|-|TRBJ2-5|TRBV5-1|16
TGCGCCAGCAGCTTCGCCCCCTTGGGGGGAGGCGAGACCCAGTACTTC
CASSFAPLGGGETQYF
>-|-|TRBJ2-7|TRBV7-8|13
TGTGCCAGCAGCTTTGGGGGCGGATACGAGCAGTACTTC
CASSFGGGYEQYF
>-|-|TRBJ1-3|TRBV4-3|15
TGCGCCAGCAGCCAAGACATAGCCTCTGGAAACACCATATATTTT
CASSQDIASGNTIYF
>-|TRBD2|TRBJ2-5|TRBV7-2|15
TGTGCCAGCAGCTTAGATCCTAGCGGGGAAGAGACCCAGTACTTC
CASSLDPSGEETQYF
>-|TRBD2|TRBJ2-1|TRBV6-2/TRBV6-3|14
TGTGCCAGCAGTTCGGGACTAGAGGGCAATGAGCAGTTCTTC
CASSSGLEGNEQFF
>once|-|TRBJ2-3|TRBV6-2/TRBV6-3|17
TGTGCCAGCAGTTACCCCCCGGACGGCGGGTGGGCAGATACGCAGTATTTT
CASSYPPDGGWADTQYF
>once|TRBD1|TRBJ1-6|TRBV7-8|17
TGTGCCAGCAGCCGGGACAGGATTAGCTCCTATAATTCACCCCTCCACTTT
CASSRDRISSYNSPLHF
>-|-|TRBJ1-1|TRBV5-1|14
TGCGCCAGCAACCCCAACTCGGGGGGCACTGAAGCTTTCTTT
CASNPNSGGTEAFF
>-|-|TRBJ1-1|TRBV9|14
TGTGCCAGCAGCGTAGAGAGCATGAACACTGAAGCTTTCTTT
CASSVESMNTEAFF
>-|-|TRBJ1-5|TRBV5-4|13
TGTGCCAGCAGCTGGGGGGTAGGCCAGCCCCAGCATTTT
CASSWGVGQPQHF
>-|-|TRBJ2-3|TRBV9|15
TGTGCCAGCAGCGTAGCGGGTTCCCCCAAGGATACGCAGTATTTT
CASSVAGSPKDTQYF
>-|TRBD2|TRBJ2-4|TRBV6-1|18
TGTGCCAGCAGTGAAGCGGGACTAGCGGGAGCAGCCAAAAACATTCAGTACTTC
CASSEAGLAGAAKNIQYF
>few|-|TRBJ2-1|TRBV5-6|13
TGTGCCAGCAGCTTGACAGGGACCAATGAGCAGTTCTTC
CASSLTGTNEQFF
>-|-|TRBJ1-1|TRBV7-7|13
TGTGCTAGCAGCTTAGGTCCTTCCACTGAAGCTTTCTTT
CASSLGPSTEAFF
>-|-|TRBJ1-1|TRBV28|16
TGTGCCAGCAGTTTAATCCGTGACAGCCAAGACACTGAAGCTTTCTTT
CASSLIRDSQDTEAFF
>-|TRBD1|TRBJ1-3|TRBV29-1|17
TGCAGCGTTGCAGGGACAGGGAATCCTACCTCTGGAAACACCATATATTTT
CSVAGTGNPTSGNTIYF
>-|-|TRBJ1-2|TRBV14|17
TGTGCCAGCAGCCAAAGGTGGGGGGATTTTCAGAACTATGGCTACACCTTC
CASSQRWGDFQNYGYTF
>-|-|TRBJ2-7|TRBV4-2|14
TGTGCCAGCAGCCAGGAAAGACTGGACTACGAGCAGTACTTC
CASSQERLDYEQYF
>-|-|TRBJ1-2|TRBV11-2|13
TGTGCCAGCAGCCCACAGGGTATAGTTGGCTACACCTTC
CASSPQGIVGYTF
>few|-|TRBJ1-2|TRBV25-1|14
TGTGCCAGCAGTGAATTTGGAGATTACTATGGCTACACCTTC
CASSEFGDYYGYTF
>-|TRBD2|TRBJ2-7|TRBV27|14
TGTGCCAGCAGTCCCGGGACTAGCGGTTTCGAGCAGTACTTC
CASSPGTSGFEQYF
>-|TRBD1|TRBJ1-1|TRBV5-1|15
TGCGCCAGCAGCTTGGGACAGGGGACTTTCACTGAAGCTTTCTTT
CASSLGQGTFTEAFF